A selection of T cell receptor beta chains follows, all from one sample in a study of cytomegalovirus exposure and HLA in healthy donors. Clones were read by immunoSEQ multiplex PCR, and TCRdb kept only the in-frame ones, dropping some. This sample yields 140,000 or so clones, of which around 67% are seen a single time; around 4.5% belongs to the top ten. The source material was PBMCs. The receptors stem from a man between 18 and 29 years old in good health and CMV-seropositive. CDR3s include the opening cysteine and the closing phenylalanine or tryptophan. The D gene is left open where the match is weak. Expanded clones are given a class, and other clones once, few, many or no size at all.

J | length | D | V | size | CDR3 | DNA
TRBJ2-5 | 13 | - | TRBV11-2 | - | CASSPRVEETQYF | TGTGCCAGCAGCCCGCGGGTGGAAGAGACCCAGTACTTC
TRBJ2-5 | 15 | TRBD1 | TRBV5-1 | once | CASSFPRGRFETQYF | TGCGCCAGCAGCTTCCCCAGGGGGCGCTTTGAGACCCAGTACTTC
TRBJ1-1 | 15 | - | TRBV12-5 | - | CASGTTGDLRTEAFF | TGTGCTAGTGGTACCACGGGAGACCTGAGGACTGAAGCTTTCTTT
TRBJ2-7 | 15 | TRBD2 | TRBV6-1 | - | CASSTRASGRNEQYF | TGTGCCAGCAGTACCCGCGCTAGCGGGAGAAACGAGCAGTACTTC
TRBJ2-3 | 15 | - | TRBV10-3 | - | CAISRLDTAADTQYF | TGTGCCATCAGTCGTTTGGACACCGCGGCGGATACGCAGTATTTT
TRBJ1-1 | 12 | - | TRBV29-1 | - | CSVEGGVTEAFF | TGCAGCGTTGAAGGGGGGGTCACTGAAGCTTTCTTT
TRBJ1-3 | 14 | - | TRBV28 | - | CASSAGFSGNTIYF | TGTGCCAGCAGCGCGGGTTTCTCTGGAAACACCATATATTTT
TRBJ1-1 | 15 | - | TRBV4-2 | - | CASSQDQGRDTEAFF | TGTGCCAGCAGCCAAGATCAGGGCAGGGACACTGAAGCTTTCTTT
TRBJ2-1 | 15 | TRBD2 | TRBV7-2 | few | CASSLGGRVGDEQFF | TGTGCCAGCAGCTTAGGCGGGAGGGTTGGGGATGAGCAGTTCTTC
TRBJ1-1 | 13 | - | TRBV4-3 | - | CASNPLGNTEAFF | TGCGCCAGCAACCCTCTTGGCAACACTGAAGCTTTCTTT
TRBJ2-1 | 15 | - | TRBV5-8 | - | CASSLVLVALDEQFF | TGTGCCAGCAGCTTGGTGCTAGTGGCCCTTGATGAGCAGTTCTTC
TRBJ1-5 | 12 | - | TRBV7-9 | few | CASSLYNQPQHF | TGTGCCAGCAGCTTGTATAATCAGCCCCAGCATTTT
TRBJ2-7 | 16 | TRBD1 | TRBV6-1 | few | CASSEARTGFSYEQYF | TGTGCCAGCAGTGAAGCAAGGACAGGCTTCTCCTACGAGCAGTACTTC
TRBJ1-5 | 14 | TRBD1 | TRBV6-1 | few | CASSEGTGAVPQHF | TGTGCCAGCAGTGAAGGGACAGGGGCTGTCCCCCAGCATTTT
TRBJ2-7 | 14 | TRBD1 | TRBV6-8 | - | CASRFDRGSYEQYF | TGTGCCAGCAGATTCGACAGGGGCTCCTACGAGCAGTACTTC